This T cell receptor (beta chain) originates from a study of immune cell composition in non-small cell lung cancer. Concerning this clone: Antigen unknown.

Generated by immunoSEQ multiplex PCR, the TCRdb table keeps only in-frame clones and is missing some. There are thousands of clones in the sample; approximately 78% occur only once, and over 9.5% lies in the top ten. Study outcomes and limitations: Adenocarcinomas with higher top tumour-associated clone frequency had more reactive TILs. Smoking pack-years did not significantly correlate with tumour TCR-beta clonality. Top 10 clone scores and clonality were higher in squamous than adenocarcinoma. Approximately 79% of squamous and about 31% of adenocarcinoma cases had tumour-associated clones >0.5%.

The sample comprised lung tumor tissue. This TCR derives from a human donor with non-small cell lung cancer.

The CDR3 reads CASSPQGAGGSYEQYF. The CDR3 coding sequence is TGTGCCAGTAGCCCTCAGGGGGCGGGGGGCTCCTACGAGCAGTACTTC. J is TRBJ2-7 and V is TRBV19; tentatively, D is TRBD1 or TRBD2 (8 bases each). CDR1 is LNHDA and CDR2 is SQIVND in the germline V gene (reference sequence). The CDR3 consists of 16 residues. Trimming removed 6 bases from V and 0 bases from J, with 18 bases in between.